This TCR beta chain was profiled in a study of cytomegalovirus exposure and HLA in healthy donors. 13 Jbeta primers and 60 Vbeta primers were used for the PCR. In the original processing: A later analysis tallied some 84 million unique TCR beta chains, about 12 million of them shared. Clones were read by immunoSEQ multiplex PCR, and TCRdb kept only the in-frame ones, dropping some. V, J and clone size derive from that table, while D and trimming were established from the DNA sequence. This table holds about 130,000 clones, 81% found once. Germline values: CDR1 SGHTA, CDR2 FQGNSA. The junction had 10 bases not matched to a gene; V was cut back by 5 bases and J by 0 bases. The CDR3 covers 17 residues. To note about this clone: Its antigen remains unknown.

General study findings and limits: Specific recognition of CMV antigens was confirmed in vitro for a few chains (all CMV-associated). At a 0.05 false discovery rate, a later analysis found some 18,000 TCR beta sequences to be associated with HLA alleles. A later analysis reported that several of the most significant clusters appeared to be linked to common viral pathogens, among them Epstein-Barr virus.

Input material: PBMCs. This chain connects TRBV7-2 to TRBJ2-3; TRBD2 matches 8 bases. This receptor was obtained from a man between 18 and 35 years old in good health and CMV-seronegative. CDR3 protein: CASSTGTRGYSTDTQYF. The DNA of the CDR3 is TGTGCCAGCAGCACCGGGACTAGGGGGTATAGCACAGATACGCAGTATTTT.